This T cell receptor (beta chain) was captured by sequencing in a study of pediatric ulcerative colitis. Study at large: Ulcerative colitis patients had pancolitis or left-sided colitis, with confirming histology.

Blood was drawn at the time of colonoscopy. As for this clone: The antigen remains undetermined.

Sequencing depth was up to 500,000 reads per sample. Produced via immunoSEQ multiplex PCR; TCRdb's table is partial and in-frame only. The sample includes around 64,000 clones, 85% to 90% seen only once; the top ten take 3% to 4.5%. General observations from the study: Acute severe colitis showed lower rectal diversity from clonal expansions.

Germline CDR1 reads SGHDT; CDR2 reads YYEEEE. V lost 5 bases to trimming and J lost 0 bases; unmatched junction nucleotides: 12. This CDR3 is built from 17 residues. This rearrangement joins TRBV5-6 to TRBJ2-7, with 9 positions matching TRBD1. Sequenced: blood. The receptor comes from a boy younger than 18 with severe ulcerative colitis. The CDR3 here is CASSDRTGASASYEQYF. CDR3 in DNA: TGTGCCAGCAGTGACCGGACAGGGGCTAGCGCCTCCTACGAGCAGTACTTC.